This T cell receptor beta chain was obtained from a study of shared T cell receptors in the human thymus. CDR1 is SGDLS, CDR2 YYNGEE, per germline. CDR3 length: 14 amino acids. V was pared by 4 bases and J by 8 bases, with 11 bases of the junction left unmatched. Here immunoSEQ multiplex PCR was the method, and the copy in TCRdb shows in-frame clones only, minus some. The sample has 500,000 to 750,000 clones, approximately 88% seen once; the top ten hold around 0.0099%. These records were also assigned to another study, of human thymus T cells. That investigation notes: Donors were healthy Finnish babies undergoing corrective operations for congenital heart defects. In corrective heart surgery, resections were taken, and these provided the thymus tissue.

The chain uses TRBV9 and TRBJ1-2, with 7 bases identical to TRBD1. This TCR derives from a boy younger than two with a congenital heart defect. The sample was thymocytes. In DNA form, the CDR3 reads TGTGCCAGCAGCCCAGGGGACAGCCCCTTGGGCTACACCTTC. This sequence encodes CASSPGDSPLGYTF.